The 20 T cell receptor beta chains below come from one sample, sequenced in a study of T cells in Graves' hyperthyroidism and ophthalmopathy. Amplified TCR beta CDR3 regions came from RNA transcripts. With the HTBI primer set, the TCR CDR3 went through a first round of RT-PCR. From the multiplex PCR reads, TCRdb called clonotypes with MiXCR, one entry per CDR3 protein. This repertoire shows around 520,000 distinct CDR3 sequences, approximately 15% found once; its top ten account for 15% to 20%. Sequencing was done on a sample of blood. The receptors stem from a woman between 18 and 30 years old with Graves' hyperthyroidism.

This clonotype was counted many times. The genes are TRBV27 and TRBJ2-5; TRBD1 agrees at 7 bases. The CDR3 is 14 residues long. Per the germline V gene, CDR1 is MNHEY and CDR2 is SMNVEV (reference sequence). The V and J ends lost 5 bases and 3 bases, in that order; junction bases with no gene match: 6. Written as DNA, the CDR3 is TGTGCCAGCAGTCATCGACAGGGAAAAGAGACCCAGTACTTC. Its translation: CASSHRQGKETQYF.

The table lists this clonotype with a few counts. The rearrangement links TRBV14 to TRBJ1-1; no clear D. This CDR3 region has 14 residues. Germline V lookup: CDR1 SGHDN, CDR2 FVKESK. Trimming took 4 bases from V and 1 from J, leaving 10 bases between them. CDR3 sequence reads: CASSPHRSNTEAFF. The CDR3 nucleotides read TGTGCCAGCAGCCCCCATCGATCGAACACTGAAGCTTTCTTT.

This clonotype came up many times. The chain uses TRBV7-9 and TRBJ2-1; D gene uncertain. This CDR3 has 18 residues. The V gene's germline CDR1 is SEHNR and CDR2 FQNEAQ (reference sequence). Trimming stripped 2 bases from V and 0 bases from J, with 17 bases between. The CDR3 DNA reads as TGTGCCAGCAGCTTAAGTCACCGTCAGCGAAGCTCCTACAATGAGCAGTTCTTC. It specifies CASSLSHRQRSSYNEQFF.

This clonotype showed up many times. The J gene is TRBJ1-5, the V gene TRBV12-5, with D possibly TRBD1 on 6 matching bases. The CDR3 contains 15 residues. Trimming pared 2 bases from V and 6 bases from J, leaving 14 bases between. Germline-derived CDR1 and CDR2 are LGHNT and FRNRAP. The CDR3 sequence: CASGLLARGGQPQHF. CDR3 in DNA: TGTGCTAGTGGTTTGTTGGCCAGGGGAGGTCAGCCCCAGCATTTT.

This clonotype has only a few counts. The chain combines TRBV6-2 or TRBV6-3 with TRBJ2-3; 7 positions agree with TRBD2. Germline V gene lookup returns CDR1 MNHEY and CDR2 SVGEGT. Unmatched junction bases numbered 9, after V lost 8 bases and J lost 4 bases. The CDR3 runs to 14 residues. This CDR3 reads CASPAGEGPDTQYF. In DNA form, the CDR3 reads TGTGCCAGCCCTGCGGGAGAGGGCCCAGATACGCAGTATTTT.

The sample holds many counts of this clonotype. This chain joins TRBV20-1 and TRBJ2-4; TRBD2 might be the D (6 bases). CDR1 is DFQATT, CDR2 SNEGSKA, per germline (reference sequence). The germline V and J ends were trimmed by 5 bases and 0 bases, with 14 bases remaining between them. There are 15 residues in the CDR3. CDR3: CSARGDSLAKNIQYF. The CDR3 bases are TGCAGTGCTCGCGGGGATTCGTTAGCCAAAAACATTCAGTACTTC.

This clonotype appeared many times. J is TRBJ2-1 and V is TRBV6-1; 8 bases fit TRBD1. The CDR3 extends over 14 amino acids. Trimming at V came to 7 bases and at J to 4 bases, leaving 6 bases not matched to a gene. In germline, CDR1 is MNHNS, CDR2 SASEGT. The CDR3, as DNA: TGTGCCAGCATCAGGGGGCAGTCTTACAATGAGCAGTTCTTC. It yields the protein CASIRGQSYNEQFF.

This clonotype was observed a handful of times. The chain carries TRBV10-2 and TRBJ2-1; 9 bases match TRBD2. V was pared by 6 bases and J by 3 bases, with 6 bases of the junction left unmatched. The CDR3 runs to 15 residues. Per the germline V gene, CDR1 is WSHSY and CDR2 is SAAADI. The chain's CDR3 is CASRKREAGYNEQFF. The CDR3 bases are TGCGCCAGCAGAAAGCGGGAGGCGGGCTACAATGAGCAGTTCTTC.

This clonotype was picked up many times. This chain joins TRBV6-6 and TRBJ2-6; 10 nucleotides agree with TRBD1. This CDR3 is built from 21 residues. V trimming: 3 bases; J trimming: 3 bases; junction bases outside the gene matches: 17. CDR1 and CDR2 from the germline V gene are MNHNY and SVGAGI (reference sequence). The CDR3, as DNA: TGTGCCAGCAGTTATTCCCGACCCACGACAGGGGGCGTTGGTGGGGCCAACGTCCTGACTTTC. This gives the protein CASSYSRPTTGGVGGANVLTF.

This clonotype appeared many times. The CDR3 nucleotides read TGTGCCAGCAGTGCTACGAGAAAGCGAGGGACTAGTAAAGAACATGAGCAGTTCTTC. Residues: CASSATRKRGTSKEHEQFF. This chain uses TRBV6-1 with TRBJ2-1; 8 nucleotides agree with TRBD2. Germline V gene sequence: CDR1 MNHNS, CDR2 SASEGT. The CDR3 spans 19 residues. V lost 4 bases to trimming and J lost 8 bases; unmatched junction nucleotides: 22.

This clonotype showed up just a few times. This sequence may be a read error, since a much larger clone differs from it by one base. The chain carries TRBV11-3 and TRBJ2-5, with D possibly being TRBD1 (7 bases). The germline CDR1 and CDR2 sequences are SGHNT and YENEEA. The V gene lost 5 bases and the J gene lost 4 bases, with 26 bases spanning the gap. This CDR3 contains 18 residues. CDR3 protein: CASSPFAGSKGGGETQYF. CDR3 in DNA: TGTGCCAGCAGCCCATTTGCGGGGTCCAAAGGGGGCGGAGAGACCCAGTACTTC.

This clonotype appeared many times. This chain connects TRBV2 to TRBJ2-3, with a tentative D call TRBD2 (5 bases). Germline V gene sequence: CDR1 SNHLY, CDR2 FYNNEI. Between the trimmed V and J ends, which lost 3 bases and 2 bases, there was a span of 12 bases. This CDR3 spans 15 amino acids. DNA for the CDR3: TGTGCCAGCAGTGAGAGGGTGGGATACACAGATACGCAGTATTTT. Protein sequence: CASSERVGYTDTQYF. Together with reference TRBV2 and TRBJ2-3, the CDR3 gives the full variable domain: EPEVTQTPSHQVTQMGQEVILRCVPISNHLYFYWYRQILGQKVEFLVSFYNNEISEKSEIFDDQFSVERPDGSNFTLKIRSTKLEDSAMYFCASSERVGYTDTQYFGPGTRLTVL.

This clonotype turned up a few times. The CDR3: CAWTLGLVGYNEQFF. The CDR3 DNA reads as TGTGCCTGGACCCTCGGGCTAGTGGGATACAATGAGCAGTTCTTC. The chain uses TRBV30 and TRBJ2-1; no definite D call. Trimming pared 4 bases from V and 4 bases from J, leaving 17 bases between. The CDR3 totals 15 residues. Germline V lookup: CDR1 GTSNPN, CDR2 SVGIG (reference sequence).

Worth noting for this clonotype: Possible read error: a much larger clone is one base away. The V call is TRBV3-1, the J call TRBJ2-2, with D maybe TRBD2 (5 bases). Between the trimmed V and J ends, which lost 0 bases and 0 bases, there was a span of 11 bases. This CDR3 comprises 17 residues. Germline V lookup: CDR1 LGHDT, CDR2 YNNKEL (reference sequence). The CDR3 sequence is CASSQEEAGANTGELFF. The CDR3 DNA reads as TGTGCCAGCAGCCAAGAGGAGGCAGGCGCGAACACCGGGGAGCTGTTTTTT.

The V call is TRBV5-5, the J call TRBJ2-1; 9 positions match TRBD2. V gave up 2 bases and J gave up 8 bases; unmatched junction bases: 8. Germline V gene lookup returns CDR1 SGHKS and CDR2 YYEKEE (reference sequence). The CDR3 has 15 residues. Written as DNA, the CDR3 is TGTGCCAGCAGCTTAGAGGGACTAGCTCGGGATGAGCAGTTCTTC. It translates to CASSLEGLARDEQFF.

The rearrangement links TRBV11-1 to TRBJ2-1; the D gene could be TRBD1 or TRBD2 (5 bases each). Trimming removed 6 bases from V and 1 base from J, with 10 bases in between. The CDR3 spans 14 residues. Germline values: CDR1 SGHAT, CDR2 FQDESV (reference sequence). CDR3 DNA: TGTGCCAGCAGGGGACGGTGGTCCTACAATGAGCAGTTCTTC. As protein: CASRGRWSYNEQFF.

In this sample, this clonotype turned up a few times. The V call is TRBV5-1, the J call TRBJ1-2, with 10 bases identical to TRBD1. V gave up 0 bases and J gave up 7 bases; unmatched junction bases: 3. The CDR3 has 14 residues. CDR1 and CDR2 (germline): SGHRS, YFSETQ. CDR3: CASSLAGTGVGYTF. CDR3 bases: TGCGCCAGCAGCTTGGCCGGGACAGGGGTTGGCTACACCTTC.

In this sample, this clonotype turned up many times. The CDR3 loop reads CASGGTGLIYGYTF. The CDR3, as DNA: TGTGCCAGCGGGGGGACAGGGCTTATCTATGGCTACACCTTC. The chain joins TRBV11-2 to TRBJ1-2; the match to TRBD1 covers 9 bases. The CDR3 loop spans 14 amino acids. Germline CDR1 and CDR2: SGHAT and FQNNGV. Trimming at V came to 8 bases and at J to 4 bases, leaving 8 bases not matched to a gene.

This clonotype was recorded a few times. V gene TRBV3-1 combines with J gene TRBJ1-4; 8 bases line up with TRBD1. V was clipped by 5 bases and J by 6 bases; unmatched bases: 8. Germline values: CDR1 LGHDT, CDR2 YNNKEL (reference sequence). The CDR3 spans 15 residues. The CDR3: CASSVDYRGDEKLFF. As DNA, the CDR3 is TGTGCCAGCAGCGTAGACTACAGGGGGGATGAAAAACTGTTTTTT. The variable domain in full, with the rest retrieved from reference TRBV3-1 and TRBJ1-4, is DTAVSQTPKYLVTQMGNDKSIKCEQNLGHDTMYWYKQDSKKFLKIMFSYNNKELIINETVPNRFSPKSPDKAHLNLHINSLELGDSAVYFCASSVDYRGDEKLFFGSGTQLSVL.

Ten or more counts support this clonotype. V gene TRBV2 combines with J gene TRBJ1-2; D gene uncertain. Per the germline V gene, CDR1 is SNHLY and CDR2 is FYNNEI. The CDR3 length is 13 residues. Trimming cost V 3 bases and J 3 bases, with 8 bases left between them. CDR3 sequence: CASSEGRDYGYTF. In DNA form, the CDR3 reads TGTGCCAGCAGTGAGGGCCGGGACTATGGCTACACCTTC.